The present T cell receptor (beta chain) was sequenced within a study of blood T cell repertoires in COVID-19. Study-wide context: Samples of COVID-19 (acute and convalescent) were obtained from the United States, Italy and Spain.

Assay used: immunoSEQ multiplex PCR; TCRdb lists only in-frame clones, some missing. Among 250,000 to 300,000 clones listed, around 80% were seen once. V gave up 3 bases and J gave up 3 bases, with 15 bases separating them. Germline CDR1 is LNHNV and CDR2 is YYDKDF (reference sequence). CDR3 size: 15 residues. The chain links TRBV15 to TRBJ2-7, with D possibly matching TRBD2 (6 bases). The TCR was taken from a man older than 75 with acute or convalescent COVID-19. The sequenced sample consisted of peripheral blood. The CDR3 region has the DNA TGTGCCACCAGCAGTCGGGCAGGGACTGTCTACGAGCAGTACTTC. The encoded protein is CATSSRAGTVYEQYF.